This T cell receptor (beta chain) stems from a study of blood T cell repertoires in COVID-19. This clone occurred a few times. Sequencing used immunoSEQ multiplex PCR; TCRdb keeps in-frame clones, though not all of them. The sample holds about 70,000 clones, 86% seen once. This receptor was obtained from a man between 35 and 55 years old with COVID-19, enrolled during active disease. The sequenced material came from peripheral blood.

This chain's CDR3 is CASSQAGSPEYYF. DNA for the CDR3: TGCGCCAGCAGCCAAGCGGGGTCCCCGGAATATTATTTT. The rearrangement links TRBV4-1 to TRBJ1-3, with D unclear. With 1 base removed from V and 16 bases from J, the gap between germline ends came to 17 bases. The CDR3 loop spans 13 amino acids. Germline V gene data show CDR1 as MGHRA and CDR2 as YSYEKL.